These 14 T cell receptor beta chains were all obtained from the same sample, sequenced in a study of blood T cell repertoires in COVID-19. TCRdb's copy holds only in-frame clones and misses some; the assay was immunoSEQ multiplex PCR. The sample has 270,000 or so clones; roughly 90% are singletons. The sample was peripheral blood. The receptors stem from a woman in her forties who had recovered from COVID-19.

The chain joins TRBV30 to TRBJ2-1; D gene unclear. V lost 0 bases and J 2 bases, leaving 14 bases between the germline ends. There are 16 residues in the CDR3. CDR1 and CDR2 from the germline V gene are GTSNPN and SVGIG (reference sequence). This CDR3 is CAWSVRVQRPYNEQFF. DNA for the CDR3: TGTGCCTGGAGTGTACGGGTGCAGCGACCCTACAATGAGCAGTTCTTC.

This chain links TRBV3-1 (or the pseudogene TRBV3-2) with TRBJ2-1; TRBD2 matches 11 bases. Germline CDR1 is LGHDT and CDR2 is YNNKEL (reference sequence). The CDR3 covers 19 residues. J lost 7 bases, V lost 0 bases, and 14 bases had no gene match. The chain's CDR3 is CASSQDKVLAGGRGNEQFF. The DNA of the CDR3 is TGTGCCAGCAGCCAAGATAAAGTTCTAGCGGGAGGTCGAGGGAATGAGCAGTTCTTC.

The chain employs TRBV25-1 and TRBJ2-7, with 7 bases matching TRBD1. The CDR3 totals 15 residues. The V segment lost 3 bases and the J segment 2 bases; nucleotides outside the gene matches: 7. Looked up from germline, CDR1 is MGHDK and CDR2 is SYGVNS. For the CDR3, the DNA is TGTGCCAGCAGTGAGAGGGACAGTCCCCCCTACGAGCAGTACTTC. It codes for CASSERDSPPYEQYF.

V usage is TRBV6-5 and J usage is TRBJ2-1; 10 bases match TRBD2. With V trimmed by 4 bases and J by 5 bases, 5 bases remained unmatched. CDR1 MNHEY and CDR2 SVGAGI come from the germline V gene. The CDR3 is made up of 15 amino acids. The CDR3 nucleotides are TGTGCCAGCAGTTCTTGGACTAGCGGTGACAATGAGCAGTTCTTC. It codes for CASSSWTSGDNEQFF.

This CDR3 is CSVGGFGTLQAYTF. CDR3 DNA: TGCAGCGTTGGGGGGTTTGGGACACTCCAAGCCTACACCTTC. The V gene is TRBV29-1, the J gene TRBJ1-2; the D gene is possibly TRBD1 (6 bases). Germline assignment: CDR1 SQVTM and CDR2 ANQGSEA. The CDR3 covers 14 residues. V was shortened by 4 bases and J by 10 bases, with 22 bases between the two germline ends.

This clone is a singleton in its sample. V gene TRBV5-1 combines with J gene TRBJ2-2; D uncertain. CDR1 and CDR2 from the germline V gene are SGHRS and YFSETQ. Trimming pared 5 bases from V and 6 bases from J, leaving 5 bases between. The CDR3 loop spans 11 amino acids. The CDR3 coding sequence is TGCGCCAGCAGTGGAGCCGGGGAGCTGTTTTTT. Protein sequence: CASSGAGELFF.

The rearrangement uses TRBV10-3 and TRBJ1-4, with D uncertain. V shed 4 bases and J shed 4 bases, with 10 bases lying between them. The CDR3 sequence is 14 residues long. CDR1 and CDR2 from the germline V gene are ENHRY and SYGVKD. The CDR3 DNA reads TGTGCCATCAGTGCCTACGGGGATAATGAAAAACTGTTTTTT. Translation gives CAISAYGDNEKLFF.

CDR3 coding DNA: TGTGCCAGCATGCCGGACAGGGTGAGTGGGGCCAACGTCCTGACTTTC. Encoded protein: CASMPDRVSGANVLTF. The chain recombines TRBV2 with TRBJ2-6, with 8 bases that match TRBD1. This CDR3 region has 16 residues. CDR1 SNHLY and CDR2 FYNNEI come from the germline V gene. Trimming removed 7 bases from V and 3 bases from J; junction bases left unmatched: 8.

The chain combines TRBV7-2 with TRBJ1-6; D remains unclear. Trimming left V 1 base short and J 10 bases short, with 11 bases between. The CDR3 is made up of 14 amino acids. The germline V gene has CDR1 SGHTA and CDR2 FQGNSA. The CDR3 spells CASSLGGSVSPLHF. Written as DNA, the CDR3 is TGTGCCAGCAGCTTAGGCGGTTCGGTCTCACCCCTCCACTTT.

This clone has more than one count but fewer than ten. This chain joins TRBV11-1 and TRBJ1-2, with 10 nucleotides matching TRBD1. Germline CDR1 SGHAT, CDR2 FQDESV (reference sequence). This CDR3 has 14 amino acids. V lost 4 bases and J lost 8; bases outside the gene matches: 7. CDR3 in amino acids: CASSSRTGGEGYTF. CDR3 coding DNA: TGTGCCAGCAGCTCGCGGACAGGGGGAGAGGGCTACACCTTC.

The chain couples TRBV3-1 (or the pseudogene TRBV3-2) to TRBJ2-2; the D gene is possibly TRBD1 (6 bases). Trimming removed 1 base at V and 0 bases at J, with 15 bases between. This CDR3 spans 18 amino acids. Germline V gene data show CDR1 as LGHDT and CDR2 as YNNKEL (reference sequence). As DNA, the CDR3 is TGTGCCAGCAGCCAAGTGGTCTTGGGGGCAGCGAACACCGGGGAGCTGTTTTTT. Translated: CASSQVVLGAANTGELFF.

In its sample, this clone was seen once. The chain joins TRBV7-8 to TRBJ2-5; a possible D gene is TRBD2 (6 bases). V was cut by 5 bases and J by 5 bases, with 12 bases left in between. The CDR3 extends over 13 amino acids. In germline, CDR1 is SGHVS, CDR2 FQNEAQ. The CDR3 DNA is TGTGCCAGCAGCACCGGGGGTATTGAGACCCAGTACTTC. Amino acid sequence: CASSTGGIETQYF.

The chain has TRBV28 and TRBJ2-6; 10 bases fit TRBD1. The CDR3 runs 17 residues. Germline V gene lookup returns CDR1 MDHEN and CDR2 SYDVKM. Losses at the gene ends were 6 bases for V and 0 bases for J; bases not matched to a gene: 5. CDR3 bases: TGTGCCAGCAGCGACGGACAGGGGGGCTCTGGGGCCAACGTCCTGACTTTC. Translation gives CASSDGQGGSGANVLTF. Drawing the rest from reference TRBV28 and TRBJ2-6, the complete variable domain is DVKVTQSSRYLVKRTGEKVFLECVQDMDHENMFWYRQDPGLGLRLIYFSYDVKMKEKGDIPEGYSVSREKKERFSLILESASTNQTSMYLCASSDGQGGSGANVLTFGAGSRLTVL.

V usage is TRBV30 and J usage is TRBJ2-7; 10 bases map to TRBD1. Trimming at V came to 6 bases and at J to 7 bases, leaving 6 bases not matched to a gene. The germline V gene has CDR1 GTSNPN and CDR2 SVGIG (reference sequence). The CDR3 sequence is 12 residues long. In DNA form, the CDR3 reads TGTGCCTGTAAGACAGGGGGCTGGGAGCAGTACTTC. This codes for CACKTGGWEQYF.